The text below deals with one T cell receptor (beta chain). What it recognizes is unknown. Expressed TCRB transcripts were sequenced because the isolated RNA had all been reverse transcribed beforehand. Only in-frame clones appear in the TCRdb table, and some are missing; sequencing was by immunoSEQ multiplex PCR. The table records 300,000 to 400,000 clones, roughly a tenth of them present only once. This record comes from a study of beta chain features in type 1 diabetes. Looked up from germline, CDR1 is SGHTA and CDR2 is FQGNSA. The germline V and J ends were trimmed by 7 bases and 4 bases, with 17 bases remaining between them. The CDR3 runs 14 residues. There was one heparinised blood draw per donor, averaging around 100 mL. CD45RO/CCR7/CD25/CD127/CD95/CD27 sorting isolated CD4+ naive, central memory, regulatory and stem cell-like memory cells. Broader study findings: Shortening of TCRB CDR3s, moderate but significant, appeared in all four CD4+ subsets of Type 1 diabetes patients.

The sequenced sample was central memory CD4+ T cells from blood. This clonotype was sampled from a man younger than 40 with type 1 diabetes. The genes are TRBV7-2 and TRBJ2-7, with a tentative D call TRBD2 (5 bases). The DNA of the CDR3 is TGTGCCAGCAAGGTAGGCAGAGCGGAGTACGAGCAGTACTTC. Protein sequence: CASKVGRAEYEQYF.